This entry lists 8 T cell receptor beta chains sequenced from one sample in a study of human T cells and chemical hapten exposure. Each CDR3 protein gets one entry after TCRdb re-called the RACE reads with MiXCR. The table has approximately 160,000 distinct CDR3 sequences, about 30% seen once. Time point: patch test 3, about 24 weeks after DPC sensitization. Treatment denoted: therapeutic diphenylcyclopropenone sensitization with weekly scalp DPC. Source: whole blood, taken in connection with sensitization to the hapten diphenylcyclopropenone (DPC). All receptors derive from a woman aged 18-29 years with alopecia areata. Some clones in this sample may be carry-over from other donors' samples.

This clonotype turned up a few times. This chain connects TRBV29-1 to TRBJ2-1; D gene uncertain. The CDR3 is 13 residues long. V was clipped by 4 bases and J by 9 bases, with 16 bases between them. The germline V gene has CDR1 SQVTM and CDR2 ANQGSEA. The CDR3 spells CSVGETGRSEQFF. The CDR3 coding sequence is TGCAGCGTTGGTGAGACTGGAAGGAGTGAGCAGTTCTTC.

The CDR3 loop reads CSARERVGADTQYF. The CDR3 DNA follows: TGCAGTGCTAGAGAGAGGGTTGGGGCAGATACGCAGTATTTT. V usage is TRBV20-1 and J usage is TRBJ2-3, with D tentatively TRBD2 (5 bases). The V gene's germline CDR1 is DFQATT and CDR2 SNEGSKA (reference sequence). Trimming pared 0 bases from V and 4 bases from J, leaving 11 bases between. The CDR3 is 14 residues long.

The CDR3 DNA sequence: TGTGCCAGCAGCTTTGCTAGCGGGAGTGAGCAGTTCTTC. Translated, it gives CASSFASGSEQFF. V usage is TRBV11-2 and J usage is TRBJ2-1; the match to TRBD2 covers 10 bases. CDR3 length equals 13 residues. V shed 3 bases, J shed 9 bases, and the junction held 2 bases outside the gene matches. CDR1 is SGHAT and CDR2 is FQNNGV in the germline V gene.

This clonotype was observed a handful of times. The rearrangement joins TRBV20-1 to TRBJ2-2; 7 nucleotides agree with TRBD2. Germline V gives CDR1 DFQATT, CDR2 SNEGSKA (reference sequence). The CDR3 loop spans 15 amino acids. Losses at the gene ends were 5 bases for V and 1 base for J; bases not matched to a gene: 7. CDR3 loop: CSAPKGGGNTGELFF. The CDR3 bases are TGCAGTGCTCCCAAAGGCGGGGGGAACACCGGGGAGCTGTTTTTT.

This sequence joins TRBV2 and TRBJ2-3; D may match TRBD1 or TRBD2 (5 bases each). The ends were cut back, 4 bases at V and 1 base at J, with 9 bases in the middle. The CDR3 runs to 14 residues. Germline V lookup: CDR1 SNHLY, CDR2 FYNNEI. The CDR3 DNA sequence: TGTGCCAGCAGTGCGGTGGGGGGCACAGATACGCAGTATTTT. As protein: CASSAVGGTDTQYF.

The V and J genes are TRBV6-6 and TRBJ1-2; the match to TRBD1 covers 7 bases. The CDR3 is 16 residues long. In germline, CDR1 is MNHNY, CDR2 SVGAGI (reference sequence). The ends lost 0 bases at V and 8 bases at J; junction bases unmatched: 12. CDR3 nucleotides: TGTGCCAGCAGTTACTCGCCTGCTGAGACAGGGACAGGCTACACCTTC. This gives the protein CASSYSPAETGTGYTF.

The rearrangement links TRBV29-1 to TRBJ1-2; D is unresolved. Trimming took 0 bases from V and 8 from J, leaving 13 bases between them. Per the germline V gene, CDR1 is SQVTM and CDR2 is ANQGSEA. The CDR3 extends over 13 amino acids. For the CDR3, the DNA is TGCAGCGTTGAAGATAACGAAAGCCGGGGCTACACCTTC. Its protein is CSVEDNESRGYTF.

The DNA of the CDR3 is TGTGCCAGTCAGGGTACCGGGGCCAACGTCCTGACTTTC. Amino acids: CASQGTGANVLTF. V is TRBV27 and J is TRBJ2-6; possibly TRBD1 for D (5 bases). Deletions cut 9 bases from V and 4 bases from J, with 10 bases between. This CDR3 spans 13 amino acids. The germline CDR1 and CDR2 sequences are MNHEY and SMNVEV (reference sequence). Drawing the rest from reference TRBV27 and TRBJ2-6, the complete variable domain is EAQVTQNPRYLITVTGKKLTVTCSQNMNHEYMSWYRQDPGLGLRQIYYSMNVEVTDKGDVPEGYKVSRKEKRNFPLILESPSPNQTSLYFCASQGTGANVLTFGAGSRLTVL.